This T cell receptor (beta chain) is drawn from a study of T-cell memory formation after mild COVID-19. At the level of the study: Each donor largely had its own TCR clusters.

Germline V gene lookup returns CDR1 DFQATT and CDR2 SNEGSKA (reference sequence). CDR3 length: 14 residues. Trimming left V 1 base short and J 0 bases short, with 7 bases between. One entry per CDR3 protein, called by TCRdb with MiXCR from the 5' RACE reads. The sample yields 190,000 or so distinct CDR3 sequences, 10% seen once. This chain links TRBV20-1 with TRBJ1-3; D remains ambiguous. The sample taken for sequencing was PBMCs or a T cell subset sorted from them (not recorded which). The sequence came from a man aged 18 to 35 who had mild COVID-19 (a few samples of this study predate the infection). Cell type and time point are not known. DNA of the CDR3: TGCAGTGCTAGAGGAAGGGTCTCTGGAAACACCATATATTTT. Translated: CSARGRVSGNTIYF.